The 14 T cell receptor beta chains presented below share a single source sample, sequenced in a study of T cell changes during pregnancy in multiple sclerosis. Using immunoSEQ multiplex PCR, the repertoire was profiled, and TCRdb retains in-frame clones only, with some absent. The profile shows about 44,000 clones, 90% to 97% of them singletons. The sample consisted of peripheral blood, taken in the second trimester of pregnancy. The receptors were sampled from a female donor with multiple sclerosis, enrolled in a pregnancy study.

The gene calls are TRBV2 and TRBJ2-3, with a tentative D call TRBD2 (5 bases). CDR1 is SNHLY and CDR2 is FYNNEI in the germline V gene. Trimming took 5 bases from V and 0 from J, leaving 15 bases between them. This CDR3 comprises 16 residues. The CDR3 DNA sequence: TGTGCCAGCAGTCTCCAACCGGGGAAGAGCACAGATACGCAGTATTTT. Protein sequence: CASSLQPGKSTDTQYF.

The chain carries TRBV7-8 and TRBJ2-1, with 10 bases that match TRBD2. Germline V CDR1 and CDR2: SGHVS, FQNEAQ. The CDR3 totals 20 residues. Trimming took 6 bases from V and 0 from J; bases not matched to a gene: 17. CDR3 sequence (DNA): TGTGCCAGCAGGTCGCTGGCTAGCGGGAGCCTAAAGAGCTCCTACAATGAGCAGTTCTTC. Translating it yields CASRSLASGSLKSSYNEQFF.

This rearrangement joins TRBV30 to TRBJ1-1, with D tentatively TRBD1 (5 bases). The V gene's germline CDR1 is GTSNPN and CDR2 SVGIG (reference sequence). V gave up 2 bases and J gave up 1 base, with 11 bases separating them. This CDR3 region has 14 residues. CDR3 sequence: CAWSWGGKNTEAFF. DNA for the CDR3: TGTGCCTGGAGTTGGGGCGGGAAGAACACTGAAGCTTTCTTT.

This chain connects TRBV6-1 to TRBJ1-1, with D possibly being TRBD1 (5 bases). This CDR3 spans 13 amino acids. CDR1 MNHNS and CDR2 SASEGT come from the germline V gene. With 3 bases removed from V and 5 bases from J, the gap between germline ends came to 10 bases. The CDR3 DNA is TGTGCCAGCAGTGAGTTAGGGGTTACTGAAGCTTTCTTT. It is translated as CASSELGVTEAFF.

The V call is TRBV19, the J call TRBJ1-2; TRBD1 aligns across 10 bases. J lost 7 bases, V lost 5 bases, and 10 bases had no gene match. CDR3 length equals 15 residues. Germline V CDR1 and CDR2: LNHDA, SQIVND (reference sequence). CDR3 nucleotide sequence: TGTGCCAGTAGTGGGACAGGGGAAGGGTCGGGTGGCTACACCTTC. Protein sequence: CASSGTGEGSGGYTF.

The chain combines TRBV5-1 with TRBJ1-6, with D unresolved. CDR3 size: 16 residues. The V gene's germline CDR1 is SGHRS and CDR2 YFSETQ. The V and J ends lost 1 base and 5 bases respectively, with 13 bases between them. CDR3 DNA sequence: TGCGCCAGCAGCTTGCGGCAGGTGGTCGATAATTCACCCCTCCACTTT. It specifies CASSLRQVVDNSPLHF.

V usage is TRBV10-1 and J usage is TRBJ2-7; 11 bases agree with TRBD2. Germline trimming cut 0 bases from V and 0 bases from J; bases unmatched to any gene: 13. The CDR3 contains 20 residues. Germline V gene data show CDR1 as WNHNN and CDR2 as SYGVQD (reference sequence). The CDR3 here is CASSESKTSGSGGSSYEQYF. The CDR3, as DNA: TGCGCCAGCAGTGAGTCAAAAACTAGCGGGAGTGGTGGGAGCTCCTACGAGCAGTACTTC.

The chain is built from TRBV7-6 and TRBJ2-5; TRBD2 is a possible D gene (5 bases). V was clipped by 8 bases and J by 0 bases, with 13 bases between them. The CDR3 consists of 14 residues. CDR1 is SGHVS, CDR2 FNYEAQ, per germline. CDR3: CASGPRTDQETQYF. CDR3 DNA: TGTGCCAGCGGACCTCGGACTGACCAAGAGACCCAGTACTTC.

This sequence joins TRBV13 and TRBJ2-7; possibly TRBD2 for D (6 bases). The CDR3 contains 15 residues. Germline CDR1 reads PRHDT; CDR2 reads FYEKMQ (reference sequence). Between the trimmed V and J ends, which lost 2 bases and 5 bases, there was a span of 16 bases. CDR3 sequence (DNA): TGTGCCAGCAGCTTAATGGGAGGTAAGAGTAACGAGCAGTACTTC. Its protein product is CASSLMGGKSNEQYF.

J is TRBJ2-7 and V is TRBV19; 7 nucleotides match TRBD1. J gave up 3 bases and V 4 bases, and 12 bases lay outside the gene matches. Germline V gene data show CDR1 as LNHDA and CDR2 as SQIVND (reference sequence). The CDR3 consists of 16 residues. The CDR3 here is CASSTAYRDRIYEQYF. The CDR3 DNA follows: TGTGCCAGTAGTACAGCCTACCGGGACAGAATCTACGAGCAGTACTTC.

The V and J genes are TRBV13 and TRBJ2-1, with 11 bases identical to TRBD2. The V and J ends lost 5 bases and 9 bases, in that order; junction bases with no gene match: 15. The CDR3 sequence is 17 residues long. Germline V gene lookup returns CDR1 PRHDT and CDR2 FYEKMQ (reference sequence). CDR3 loop: CASSGGGTSGRGGEQFF. The CDR3 bases are TGTGCCAGCAGCGGGGGTGGAACTAGCGGGAGAGGCGGTGAGCAGTTCTTC.

The chain is built from TRBV19 and TRBJ2-7; the match to TRBD1 covers 10 bases. With 3 bases clipped from V and 2 bases from J, the junction kept 4 bases outside the gene matches. This CDR3 comprises 15 residues. Germline V gene data show CDR1 as LNHDA and CDR2 as SQIVND (reference sequence). The chain's CDR3 is CASSIGDRGPYEQYF. In nucleotides, the CDR3 is TGTGCCAGTAGTATTGGGGACAGGGGTCCCTACGAGCAGTACTTC.

V and J are TRBV4-1 and TRBJ2-2, with a possible D match to TRBD1 (6 bases). Germline V gene lookup returns CDR1 MGHRA and CDR2 YSYEKL. V was clipped by 4 bases and J by 0 bases, with 9 bases between them. The CDR3 contains 15 residues. CDR3 in amino acids: CASSLQGPNTGELFF. CDR3 nucleotide sequence: TGCGCCAGCAGCCTACAGGGCCCGAACACCGGGGAGCTGTTTTTT.

This chain joins TRBV27 and TRBJ1-2, with D possibly TRBD1 on 5 matching bases. V shed 0 bases and J shed 10 bases, with 18 bases lying between them. The CDR3 runs to 15 residues. Germline CDR1 is MNHEY and CDR2 is SMNVEV (reference sequence). CDR3 nucleotides: TGTGCCAGCAGTTTATCCCGAGGAGGGCCGGGGCCCTACACCTTC. Its translation: CASSLSRGGPGPYTF.